One sample yielded the 23 T cell receptor beta chains listed below, sequenced in a study of blood T cell repertoires in COVID-19 (dated by TCRdb to 2018 to 2021). The library was obtained by the immunoSEQ multiplex PCR assay. The source is immuneACCESS, and TCRdb retained only in-frame sequences with V and J called. Part of the clones is not carried over; for the studies checked, unresolved V genes explain less than half of this, and the remainder is unexplained. Present in this sample are hundreds of thousands of clones, about 85% of which were seen just once. The top ten constitute just under 1% of the sample. Source material: peripheral blood. Receptors originate from a man aged 35-49 years with acute or convalescent COVID-19.

In nucleotides, the CDR3 is TGTGCCACTTCCAGGGGGGACAATGAGCAGTTCTTC. Translation gives CATSRGDNEQFF. The gene calls are TRBV24-1 and TRBJ2-1; D may be TRBD1 (7 bases). This CDR3 region has 12 residues. Per germline, CDR1 KGHDR and CDR2 SFDVKD. V was cut by 10 bases and J by 5 bases, with 11 bases left in between.

CDR3 in amino acids: CASSAPTSGQETQYF. CDR3 bases: TGTGCCAGCAGTGCCCCGACTAGCGGCCAAGAGACCCAGTACTTC. The J gene is TRBJ2-5, the V gene TRBV2; 9 positions match TRBD2. J lost 1 base, V lost 4 bases, and 4 bases had no gene match. The CDR3 has 15 amino acids. Germline V lookup: CDR1 SNHLY, CDR2 FYNNEI.

This rearrangement joins TRBV28 to TRBJ1-4; tentatively, D is TRBD1 (5 bases). Deletions cut 6 bases from V and 5 bases from J, with 13 bases between. The germline V gene encodes CDR1 MDHEN and CDR2 SYDVKM. The CDR3 length is 14 residues. The CDR3 loop is CASRPGGVNEKLFF. CDR3 in DNA: TGTGCCAGCAGACCGGGGGGGGTAAATGAAAAACTGTTTTTT.

J is TRBJ1-2 and V is TRBV7-9; 9 bases are shared with TRBD1. CDR3 length: 13 amino acids. Germline CDR1 reads SEHNR; CDR2 reads FQNEAQ (reference sequence). Unmatched junction bases numbered 7, after V lost 5 bases and J lost 9 bases. The CDR3 loop reads CASSPLDRGRYTF. The CDR3 DNA sequence: TGTGCCAGCAGCCCCCTGGACAGGGGACGCTACACCTTC.

This clone is a singleton in its sample. V gene TRBV5-5 combines with J gene TRBJ2-3; D is unclear. The germline V and J ends were trimmed by 2 bases and 3 bases, with 16 bases remaining between them. Per germline, CDR1 SGHKS and CDR2 YYEKEE (reference sequence). This CDR3 is 16 amino acids long. CDR3 nucleotide sequence: TGTGCCAGCAGCTTTCCCCTACGACTTCAAACAGATACGCAGTATTTT. Translated, it gives CASSFPLRLQTDTQYF.

The CDR3 region is CASSEETGIEGYTF. CDR3 DNA sequence: TGTGCCAGCAGTGAAGAGACAGGGATCGAAGGCTACACCTTC. This chain joins TRBV2 and TRBJ1-2; 7 positions match TRBD1. The CDR3 contains 14 residues. V shed 1 base, J shed 8 bases, and the junction held 7 bases outside the gene matches. The germline CDR1 and CDR2 sequences are SNHLY and FYNNEI.

The chain couples TRBV30 to TRBJ1-6; D is unclear. This CDR3 is 13 amino acids long. From germline, CDR1 is GTSNPN and CDR2 SVGIG (reference sequence). Trimming left V 0 bases short and J 12 bases short, with 12 bases between. The CDR3 region is CAWSVQASGPLHF. CDR3 DNA: TGTGCCTGGAGTGTTCAGGCCTCAGGACCCCTCCACTTT.

V gene TRBV6-1 combines with J gene TRBJ2-7; the D is unclear. CDR1 MNHNS and CDR2 SASEGT come from the germline V gene. The CDR3 loop spans 13 amino acids. Trimming took 1 base from V and 2 from J, leaving 6 bases between them. As DNA, the CDR3 is TGTGCCAGCAGTGAAGAACCAGCCTACGAGCAGTACTTC. This gives the protein CASSEEPAYEQYF.

This clone was recorded once. In DNA, the CDR3 is TGTGCCAGCAGCCCGCAAGTAGACAAAGTCTATGGCTACACCTTC. Amino acids: CASSPQVDKVYGYTF. The chain employs TRBV5-4 and TRBJ1-2; no firm D call. The ends were cut back, 4 bases at V and 4 bases at J, with 17 bases in the middle. Germline-derived CDR1 and CDR2 are SGHNT and YYREEE (reference sequence). This CDR3 comprises 15 residues.

The chain combines TRBV7-8 with TRBJ1-6, with 7 bases matching TRBD1. CDR3 size: 14 residues. Germline V gene lookup returns CDR1 SGHVS and CDR2 FQNEAQ. With 4 bases clipped from V and 11 bases from J, the junction kept 8 bases outside the gene matches. As DNA, the CDR3 is TGTGCCAGCAGCTCAACCACAGGGGAAACACCCCTCCACTTT. Its protein is CASSSTTGETPLHF.

This clone was recorded a few times. The V call is TRBV3-1 (or the pseudogene TRBV3-2), the J call TRBJ1-6; the match to TRBD1 covers 8 bases. CDR3 length: 17 residues. The germline V gene has CDR1 LGHDT and CDR2 YNNKEL (reference sequence). V gave up 3 bases and J gave up 9 bases; unmatched junction bases: 13. The CDR3: CASSHRGTGQIASPLHF. CDR3 coding DNA: TGTGCCAGCAGCCATAGGGGGACAGGTCAGATAGCTTCACCCCTCCACTTT.

The gene calls are TRBV6-5 and TRBJ1-2, with a tentative D call TRBD1 (5 bases). This CDR3 is 14 amino acids long. V lost 7 bases, J lost 0 bases, and 12 bases lay in between. Germline assignment: CDR1 MNHEY and CDR2 SVGAGI. The CDR3 nucleotides are TGTGCCAGCACGAGAGGACATCCTAACTATGGCTACACCTTC. Translating gives CASTRGHPNYGYTF.

This chain joins TRBV6-2 or TRBV6-3 and TRBJ1-6; 9 nucleotides align to TRBD1. Germline loops: CDR1 MNHEY, CDR2 SVGEGT. CDR3 length: 15 amino acids. J lost 6 bases, V lost 5 bases, and 5 bases had no gene match. For the CDR3, the DNA is TGTGCCAGCAGTCCCCGGGACAGGGCTAATTCACCCCTCCACTTT. Translation: CASSPRDRANSPLHF.

The V call is TRBV6-1, the J call TRBJ2-5; 8 positions match TRBD1. The CDR3 totals 16 residues. Germline trimming cut 4 bases from V and 2 bases from J; bases unmatched to any gene: 9. Germline V gives CDR1 MNHNS, CDR2 SASEGT. The CDR3 here is CASSASTGAWQETQYF. The CDR3, as DNA: TGTGCCAGCAGTGCCTCGACAGGGGCTTGGCAAGAGACCCAGTACTTC.

V usage is TRBV7-8 and J usage is TRBJ1-6; 7 bases are a match to TRBD1. The germline CDR1 and CDR2 sequences are SGHVS and FQNEAQ. Trimming at V came to 4 bases and at J to 7 bases, leaving 4 bases not matched to a gene. CDR3 length equals 14 residues. The chain's CDR3 is CASSSRDSNSPLHF. The DNA for the CDR3 is TGTGCCAGCAGCTCCCGGGACAGCAATTCACCCCTCCACTTT.

This chain joins TRBV25-1 and TRBJ2-7, with D maybe TRBD1 (6 bases). Per germline, CDR1 MGHDK and CDR2 SYGVNS. This CDR3 is 12 amino acids long. V lost 6 bases, J lost 1 base, and 7 bases lay in between. The CDR3: CASRGGSYEQYF. CDR3 coding DNA: TGTGCCAGCAGAGGGGGTTCCTACGAGCAGTACTTC.

The CDR3 loop reads CASSSRQGRAEAFF. DNA of the CDR3: TGTGCCAGCAGCTCGCGACAGGGTAGGGCTGAAGCTTTCTTT. The chain combines TRBV7-2 with TRBJ1-1; 7 bases align to TRBD1. The CDR3 length is 14 residues. Germline loops: CDR1 SGHTA, CDR2 FQGNSA. The V and J ends lost 4 bases and 6 bases, in that order; junction bases with no gene match: 8.

The chain combines TRBV28 with TRBJ1-1; D may be TRBD1 (6 bases). CDR1 MDHEN and CDR2 SYDVKM come from the germline V gene. Trimming cost V 4 bases and J 0 bases, with 21 bases left between them. This CDR3 spans 18 amino acids. CDR3 amino acids: CASSYPDRKNHMNTEAFF. CDR3 coding DNA: TGTGCCAGCAGTTACCCCGACAGGAAGAACCATATGAACACTGAAGCTTTCTTT.

J is TRBJ1-4 and V is TRBV2, with unresolved D. Per the germline V gene, CDR1 is SNHLY and CDR2 is FYNNEI. V shed 3 bases and J shed 2 bases, with 7 bases lying between them. This CDR3 has 14 residues. This CDR3 reads CASSDPQTNEKLFF. The CDR3 region has the DNA TGTGCCAGCAGTGACCCCCAGACTAATGAAAAACTGTTTTTT. Filled out from reference TRBV2 and TRBJ1-4, the complete variable domain reads EPEVTQTPSHQVTQMGQEVILRCVPISNHLYFYWYRQILGQKVEFLVSFYNNEISEKSEIFDDQFSVERPDGSNFTLKIRSTKLEDSAMYFCASSDPQTNEKLFFGSGTQLSVL.

V and J are TRBV10-2 and TRBJ2-1, with unresolved D. V was clipped by 7 bases and J by 0 bases, with 10 bases between them. CDR3 length: 14 residues. The V gene's germline CDR1 is WSHSY and CDR2 SAAADI. The chain's CDR3 is CASTALSSYNEQFF. Written as DNA, the CDR3 is TGCGCCAGCACCGCATTGAGCTCCTACAATGAGCAGTTCTTC.

The chain joins TRBV6-2 or TRBV6-3 to TRBJ1-2, with 9 positions matching TRBD1. The CDR3 consists of 14 residues. Germline V CDR1 and CDR2: MNHEY, SVGEGT. Trimming removed 2 bases from V and 8 bases from J; junction bases left unmatched: 6. The CDR3 protein is CASSYNGQGRGYTF. CDR3 sequence (DNA): TGTGCCAGCAGTTACAACGGACAGGGGAGAGGCTACACCTTC.

The chain is built from TRBV24-1 and TRBJ2-6, with D unclear. The V and J ends lost 6 bases and 4 bases respectively, with 3 bases between them. CDR1 KGHDR and CDR2 SFDVKD come from the germline V gene. This CDR3 has 12 residues. This CDR3 is CATSSGANVLTF. The CDR3 DNA is TGTGCCACCAGTTCAGGGGCCAACGTCCTGACTTTC.

The chain joins TRBV30 to TRBJ2-3; TRBD2 matches 8 bases. CDR1 and CDR2 from the germline V gene are GTSNPN and SVGIG (reference sequence). CDR3 length: 13 residues. V lost 5 bases to trimming and J lost 1 base; unmatched junction nucleotides: 2. The CDR3 bases are TGTGCCTGGGCACTAGCGGGCACAGATACGCAGTATTTT. Translation gives CAWALAGTDTQYF. Looking up the rest from reference TRBV30 and TRBJ2-3 gives the full variable domain: SQTIHQWPATLVQPVGSPLSLECTVEGTSNPNLYWYRQAAGRGLQLLFYSVGIGQISSEVPQNLSASRPQDRQFILSSKKLLLSDSGFYLCAWALAGTDTQYFGPGTRLTVL.